This TCR beta chain was sequenced during a study of brain T cells in children with intractable seizures. Study observations and caveats: Pre-surgery blood may have been undersampled, hiding some clones.

V lost 6 bases, J lost 6 bases, and 2 bases lay in between. Germline V CDR1 and CDR2: MDHEN, SYDVKM. The CDR3 contains 10 residues. Repertoires were generated with immunoSEQ multiplex PCR, while TCRdb's copy carries only in-frame clones and drops some. In the table there are about 340,000 clones, 93% of which are singletons. Time point defined: blood from clinic visit 5 months post-surgery; TSC patient then seizure free. The sequenced cases were selected for having the highest brain T cell transcript signatures. At least one anti-epileptic drug was given before surgery. In the case of this clone: What it recognizes is unknown.

This chain connects TRBV28 to TRBJ2-2; D not certain. The sequencing here drew on peripheral blood, taken about 5 months after surgery. The clonotype was recovered from a boy under two years old with tuberous sclerosis and intractable seizures. CDR3 protein: CASRSGELFF. CDR3 nucleotides: TGTGCCAGCAGGTCCGGGGAGCTGTTTTTT. The variable domain in full, with the rest retrieved from reference TRBV28 and TRBJ2-2, is DVKVTQSSRYLVKRTGEKVFLECVQDMDHENMFWYRQDPGLGLRLIYFSYDVKMKEKGDIPEGYSVSREKKERFSLILESASTNQTSMYLCASRSGELFFGEGSRLTVL.